This T cell receptor beta chain derives from a study of technical replicates of blood from several donors. Assay used: immunoSEQ multiplex PCR; TCRdb lists only in-frame clones, some missing. The data show tens of thousands of clones, more than 95% seen once. Sequencing was done on a sample of T cells isolated from PBMCs. This TCR was sampled from a human donor in good health.

The chain's CDR3 is CASISAGRSPNEQFF. The CDR3 DNA reads TGTGCCAGTATTTCGGCGGGAAGAAGCCCCAATGAGCAGTTCTTC. The chain joins TRBV19 to TRBJ2-1; maybe TRBD2 (6 bases). Trimming removed 7 bases at V and 6 bases at J, with 19 bases between. The germline V gene encodes CDR1 LNHDA and CDR2 SQIVND (reference sequence). The CDR3 covers 15 residues.